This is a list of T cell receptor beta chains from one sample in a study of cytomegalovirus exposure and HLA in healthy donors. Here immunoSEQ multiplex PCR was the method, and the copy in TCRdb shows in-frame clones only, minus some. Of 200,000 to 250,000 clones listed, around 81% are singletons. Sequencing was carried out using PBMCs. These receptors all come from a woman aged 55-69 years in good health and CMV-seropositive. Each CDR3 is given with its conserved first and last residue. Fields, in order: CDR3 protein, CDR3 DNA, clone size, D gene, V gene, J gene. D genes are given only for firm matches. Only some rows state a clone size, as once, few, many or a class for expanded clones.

CASSLGQTSGTETQYF	TGTGCCAGCAGCTTAGGTCAAACTAGCGGGACAGAGACCCAGTACTTC	-	TRBD2	TRBV7-3	TRBJ2-5
CASTTGARGNQPQHF	TGTGCCAGCACCACAGGGGCGAGAGGCAATCAGCCCCAGCATTTT	-	TRBD1	TRBV6-1	TRBJ1-5
CATSRGGGQRTTNEKLFF	TGTGCCACCAGCAGAGGAGGGGGACAGAGGACAACTAATGAAAAACTGTTTTTT	-	TRBD1	TRBV15	TRBJ1-4
CASSLGRRGYQETQYF	TGTGCCAGCAGCTTAGGGAGAAGGGGGTATCAAGAGACCCAGTACTTC	-	-	TRBV11-1	TRBJ2-5
CASSYASQETQYF	TGCGCCAGCAGCTATGCTAGCCAAGAGACCCAGTACTTC	-	-	TRBV5-1	TRBJ2-5
CSSSLAGQGENTEAFF	TGTTCCAGCAGCTTAGCCGGTCAGGGGGAGAACACTGAAGCTTTCTTT	-	TRBD1	TRBV7-9	TRBJ1-1
CASKASNQPQHF	TGTGCCAGCAAAGCAAGCAATCAGCCCCAGCATTTT	-	-	TRBV6-1	TRBJ1-5
CASGRGGEKLFF	TGTGCCAGCGGGAGGGGAGGTGAAAAACTGTTTTTT	-	-	TRBV9	TRBJ1-4
CASSLRTGGGREQYF	TGCGCCAGCAGTTTAAGGACAGGTGGAGGTCGGGAGCAGTACTTC	-	TRBD1	TRBV5-1	TRBJ2-7
CATSSRGLSNEKLFF	TGTGCCACCTCGTCCAGGGGGCTGTCTAATGAAAAACTGTTTTTT	-	TRBD1	TRBV6-5	TRBJ1-4
CATSYPGSANYGYTF	TGTGCCACCAGCTACCCCGGGAGTGCTAACTATGGCTACACCTTC	-	-	TRBV15	TRBJ1-2
CASSHRDSDGYGYTF	TGTGCCAGCAGCCACCGGGACAGCGATGGCTATGGCTACACCTTC	-	TRBD1	TRBV7-8	TRBJ1-2
CASSDSGGSYEQYF	TGTGCCAGCAGCGATTCAGGGGGAAGTTACGAGCAGTACTTC	-	TRBD1	TRBV5-6	TRBJ2-7
CASSFPGQGYYEQYF	TGTGCCAGCAGTTTCCCGGGACAGGGTTACTACGAGCAGTACTTC	-	TRBD1	TRBV28	TRBJ2-7
CASSPNTMTGTNEKLFF	TGTGCCAGCAGTCCCAATACTATGACAGGGACTAATGAAAAACTGTTTTTT	-	TRBD1	TRBV27	TRBJ1-4
CASSLVPASSGNTIYF	TGTGCCAGCAGCTTAGTTCCCGCTAGCTCTGGAAACACCATATATTTT	few	-	TRBV7-9	TRBJ1-3
CASSRSLTRSEQYF	TGTGCCAGCAGCCGATCCCTGACTCGCAGCGAGCAGTACTTC	-	-	TRBV28	TRBJ2-7
CASSPPGLLGNEQFF	TGTGCCAGCAGCCCACCGGGACTCTTAGGGAATGAGCAGTTCTTC	-	-	TRBV7-9	TRBJ2-1
CASSPDTRGRGYGYTF	TGTGCCAGCTCACCCGACACCAGGGGGCGAGGCTATGGCTACACCTTC	-	TRBD1	TRBV18	TRBJ1-2
CASSWGLEFEQYF	TGTGCCAGCAGCTGGGGACTAGAATTCGAGCAGTACTTC	-	TRBD2	TRBV7-3	TRBJ2-7
CASSDSGRYTGELFF	TGTGCCAGCAGTGATTCAGGCAGATACACCGGGGAGCTGTTTTTT	-	-	TRBV25-1	TRBJ2-2
CATSRELGTEQFF	TGTGCCACCAGCAGAGAGTTGGGGACAGAGCAGTTCTTC	few	-	TRBV15	TRBJ2-1
CASSLSGVMNTEAFF	TGTGCCAGCAGTTTGTCCGGGGTCATGAACACTGAAGCTTTCTTT	-	-	TRBV27	TRBJ1-1
CASSLGAGLQAFF	TGTGCCAGCAGCTTGGGGGCGGGTCTTCAAGCTTTCTTT	-	-	TRBV5-6	TRBJ1-1
CASSTPGESYNEQFF	TGTGCCAGTAGTACACCCGGGGAAAGCTACAATGAGCAGTTCTTC	-	-	TRBV19	TRBJ2-1
CASSTPVGQEVDEQFF	TGTGCCAGCAGCACCCCTGTCGGACAGGAGGTGGATGAGCAGTTCTTC	-	TRBD1	TRBV5-4	TRBJ2-1
CASSQGGGYEQFF	TGCGCCAGCAGCCAAGGGGGGGGATATGAGCAGTTCTTC	-	TRBD2	TRBV4-1	TRBJ2-1
CASRRNNEQFF	TGTGCCAGCAGGCGAAACAATGAGCAGTTCTTC	-	-	TRBV27	TRBJ2-1
CASSLGTSGRAGNNEQFF	TGCGCCAGCAGCTTGGGGACTAGCGGGAGGGCCGGGAACAATGAGCAGTTCTTC	-	TRBD2	TRBV5-1	TRBJ2-1
CAISRLAGESYEQYF	TGTGCCATCAGTAGACTAGCGGGAGAGTCCTACGAGCAGTACTTC	-	TRBD2	TRBV10-3	TRBJ2-7
CASSVGLVSNEQYF	TGTGCCAGCAGCGTAGGCCTAGTATCGAACGAGCAGTACTTC	-	-	TRBV9	TRBJ2-7
CASKDSPNEKLFF	TGTGCCAGCAAGGACAGCCCTAATGAAAAACTGTTTTTT	-	-	TRBV27	TRBJ1-4
CASSLGQGIGYTF	TGTGCCAGCAGCTTAGGACAGGGGATCGGCTACACCTTC	once	TRBD1	TRBV7-3	TRBJ1-2
CASSSRTVSTDTQYF	TGTGCCAGCAGTTCGAGGACAGTTAGCACAGATACGCAGTATTTT	-	-	TRBV2	TRBJ2-3
CASGNDRYTEAFF	TGTGCTAGTGGCAATGACAGGTACACTGAAGCTTTCTTT	-	-	TRBV12-5	TRBJ1-1
CASRDSSSPLHF	TGTGCCAGTAGGGACAGTTCTTCACCCCTCCACTTT	-	-	TRBV19	TRBJ1-6
CASSEGRGRLDTQYF	TGTGCCAGCAGTGAAGGCCGCGGGAGGCTGGATACGCAGTATTTT	-	TRBD2	TRBV6-1	TRBJ2-3
CASSPHPLAGEGDTQYF	TGTGCCAGCAGCCCCCACCCACTAGCGGGAGAGGGAGATACGCAGTATTTT	-	TRBD2	TRBV13	TRBJ2-3
CASGVGQRNTEAFF	TGTGCCAGCGGAGTGGGGCAGAGGAACACTGAAGCTTTCTTT	-	-	TRBV7-9	TRBJ1-1
CASRRRDFKAGELFF	TGTGCCAGCAGGCGCCGGGACTTTAAGGCCGGGGAGCTGTTTTTT	-	-	TRBV2	TRBJ2-2
CASSYDREYGYTF	TGTGCCAGCAGTTACGACAGGGAGTATGGCTACACCTTC	-	TRBD1	TRBV6-5	TRBJ1-2
CASSQGQSNGNTIYF	TGCGCCAGCAGCCAAGGACAGTCAAATGGAAACACCATATATTTT	-	-	TRBV4-1	TRBJ1-3
CASSFDRSSYNEQFF	TGTGCCAGCAGTTTTGACCGGAGCTCCTACAATGAGCAGTTCTTC	few	-	TRBV27	TRBJ2-1
CASTQSGTYSYEQYF	TGCGCCAGCACCCAGAGCGGGACCTATTCCTACGAGCAGTACTTC	-	TRBD2	TRBV10-1	TRBJ2-7
CASSVERSTEAFF	TGTGCCAGCAGCGTAGAACGGAGCACTGAAGCTTTCTTT	-	-	TRBV9	TRBJ1-1
CASSQDRGRGEKLFF	TGTGCCAGCAGTCAAGACAGGGGGCGCGGTGAAAAACTGTTTTTT	-	TRBD1	TRBV6-1	TRBJ1-4
CASSSGSSKPPNEQFF	TGTGCCAGCAGCTCGGGAAGCAGTAAACCCCCTAATGAGCAGTTCTTC	few	-	TRBV11-3	TRBJ2-1
CASSLVLAGGFRNEQFF	TGTGCCAGCAGCTTGGTTCTAGCGGGAGGTTTCCGCAATGAGCAGTTCTTC	-	TRBD2	TRBV5-5	TRBJ2-1
CATKRDRGGETQYF	TGTGCCACCAAGAGGGACAGGGGCGGCGAGACCCAGTACTTC	-	TRBD1	TRBV5-6	TRBJ2-5
CASSMVQGSYEQYF	TGTGCCAGTAGTATGGTGCAGGGTTCCTACGAGCAGTACTTC	-	-	TRBV19	TRBJ2-7
CATYGWSTADSNQPQHF	TGTGCCACCTATGGTTGGTCCACGGCAGACTCCAATCAGCCCCAGCATTTT	-	-	TRBV28	TRBJ1-5
CASSSYRTDTQYF	TGTGCCAGCAGTTCTTACCGGACAGATACGCAGTATTTT	once	-	TRBV6-5	TRBJ2-3
CASSPGGFSNQPQHF	TGTGCCAGCTCACCCGGGGGTTTCAGCAATCAGCCCCAGCATTTT	-	-	TRBV18	TRBJ1-5
CASSATGTAYGYTF	TGTGCCAGCTCAGCGACCGGGACAGCCTATGGCTACACCTTC	-	TRBD1	TRBV18	TRBJ1-2
CASSLGTANTEAFF	TGTGCCAGCAGCCTGGGGACAGCGAACACTGAAGCTTTCTTT	-	TRBD1	TRBV13	TRBJ1-1